This record covers a single T cell receptor beta chain. These data come from a study of cytomegalovirus exposure and HLA in healthy donors. Study-wide background: Of the donors genotyped, approximately 400 in all, over 80% fell in the Caucasian-associated ancestry cluster.

The CDR3 contains 18 residues. The trim removed 1 base at V and 3 bases at J, leaving 8 bases unmatched. Germline CDR1 reads LNHDA; CDR2 reads SQIVND (reference sequence). The PCR employed 60 Vbeta primers together with 13 Jbeta primers. Produced via immunoSEQ multiplex PCR; TCRdb's table is partial and in-frame only. The data contain 100,000 to 150,000 clones, around three quarters of them singletons. This TCR came from a man in his forties or fifties in good health and CMV-seronegative. Material: PBMCs. The gene calls are TRBV19 and TRBJ2-1; TRBD2 aligns across 11 bases. The CDR3 DNA reads TGTGCCAGTAGTATAGGGATAGCGGGGGGGCTAGGCTACAATGAGCAGTTCTTC. It yields the protein CASSIGIAGGLGYNEQFF.